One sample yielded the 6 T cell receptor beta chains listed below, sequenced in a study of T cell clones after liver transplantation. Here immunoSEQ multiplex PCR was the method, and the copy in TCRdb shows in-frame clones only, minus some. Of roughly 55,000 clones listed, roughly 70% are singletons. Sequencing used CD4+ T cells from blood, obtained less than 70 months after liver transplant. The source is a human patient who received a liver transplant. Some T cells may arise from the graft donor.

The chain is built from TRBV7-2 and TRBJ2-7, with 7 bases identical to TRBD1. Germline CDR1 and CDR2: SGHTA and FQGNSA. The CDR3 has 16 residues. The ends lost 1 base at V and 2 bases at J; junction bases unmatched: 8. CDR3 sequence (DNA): TGTGCCAGCAGCTTAGTGACAGGGATAAGCACCTACGAGCAGTACTTC. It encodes CASSLVTGISTYEQYF. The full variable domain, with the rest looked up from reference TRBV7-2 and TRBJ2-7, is GAGVSQSPSNKVTEKGKDVELRCDPISGHTALYWYRQSLGQGLEFLIYFQGNSAPDKSGLPSDRFSAERTGGSVSTLTIQRTQQEDSAVYLCASSLVTGISTYEQYFGPGTRLTVT.

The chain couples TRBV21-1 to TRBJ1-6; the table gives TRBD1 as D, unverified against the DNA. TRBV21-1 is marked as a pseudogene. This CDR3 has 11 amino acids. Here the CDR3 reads CASSNRDSPRF. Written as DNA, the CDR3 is TGTGCCAGCAGCAACCGGGACAGCCCCCGCTTT.

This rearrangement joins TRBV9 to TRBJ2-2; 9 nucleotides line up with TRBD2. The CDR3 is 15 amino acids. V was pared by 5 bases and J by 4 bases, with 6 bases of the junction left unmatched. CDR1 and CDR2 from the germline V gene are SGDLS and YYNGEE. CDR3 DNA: TGTGCCAGCAGGTCGACTAGCGGAGGCACCGGGGAGCTGTTTTTT. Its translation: CASRSTSGGTGELFF.

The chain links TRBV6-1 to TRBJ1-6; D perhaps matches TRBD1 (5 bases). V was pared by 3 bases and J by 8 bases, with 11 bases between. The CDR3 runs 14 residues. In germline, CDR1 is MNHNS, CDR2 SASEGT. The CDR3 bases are TGTGCCAGCAGTGATGATCAGGGTCATTCACCCCTCCACTTT. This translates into CASSDDQGHSPLHF.

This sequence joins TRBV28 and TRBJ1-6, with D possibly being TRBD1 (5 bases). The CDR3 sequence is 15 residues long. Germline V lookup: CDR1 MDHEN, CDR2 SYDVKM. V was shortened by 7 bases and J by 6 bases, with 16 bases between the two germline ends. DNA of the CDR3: TGTGCCAGCACCATGACAGCCTCGCGTAATTCACCCCTCCACTTT. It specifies CASTMTASRNSPLHF.

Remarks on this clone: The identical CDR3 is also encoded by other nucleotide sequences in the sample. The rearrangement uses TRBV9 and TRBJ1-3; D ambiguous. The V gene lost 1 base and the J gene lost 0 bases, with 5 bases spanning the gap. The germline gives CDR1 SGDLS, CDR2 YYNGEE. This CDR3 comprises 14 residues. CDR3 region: CASSVYSSGNTIYF. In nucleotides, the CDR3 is TGTGCCAGCAGCGTATATAGCTCTGGAAACACCATATATTTT.